This record concerns one T cell receptor beta chain sequence. The antigen is not known. This specimen belongs to a study of OX40 agonist ivuxolimab in advanced cancers. Sequencing was performed with immunoSEQ multiplex PCR; in TCRdb, only in-frame clones are kept and a portion is missing. The table has roughly 35,000 clones, roughly three quarters seen once; the top ten hold approximately 10%. Findings of the study overall: CD4+ and CD8+ T cells in blood underwent clonal expansion by week 6 at 0.1 to 3.0 mg/kg. The study found that CD8+ T cells averaged more expanded clones than CD4+.

Trimming shortened V by 0 bases and J by 5 bases, and 8 bases separated the two germline ends. The CDR3 totals 13 residues. Germline CDR1 and CDR2: SGHKS and YYEKEE (reference sequence). The sequence was obtained from an adult with an advanced solid tumor such as melanoma, head and neck, liver or kidney cancer. This sequence joins TRBV5-5 and TRBJ1-2, with D tentatively TRBD1 (5 bases). The sample in question was CD4+ or CD8+ T cells sorted from blood, obtained in a trial of the OX40 agonist ivuxolimab. The chain's CDR3 is CASSLATGYGYTF. The CDR3 bases are TGTGCCAGCAGCTTGGCTACAGGATATGGCTACACCTTC. The full variable domain, rest sourced from reference TRBV5-5 and TRBJ1-2, is DAGVTQSPTHLIKTRGQQVTLRCSPISGHKSVSWYQQVLGQGPQFIFQYYEKEERGRGNFPDRFSARQFPNYSSELNVNALLLGDSALYLCASSLATGYGYTFGSGTRLTVV.